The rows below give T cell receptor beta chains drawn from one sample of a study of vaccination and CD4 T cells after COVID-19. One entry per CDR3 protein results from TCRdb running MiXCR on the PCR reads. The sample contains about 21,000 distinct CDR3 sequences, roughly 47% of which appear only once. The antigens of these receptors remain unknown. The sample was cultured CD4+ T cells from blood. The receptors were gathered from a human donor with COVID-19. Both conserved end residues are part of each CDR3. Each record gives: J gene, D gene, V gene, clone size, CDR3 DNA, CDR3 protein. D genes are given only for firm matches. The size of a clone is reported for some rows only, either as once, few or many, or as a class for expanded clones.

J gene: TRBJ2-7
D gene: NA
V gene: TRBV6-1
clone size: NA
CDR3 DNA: TGTGCCAGCAGTGGTTCCGCGGGCCCCTTCTACGAGCAGTACTTC
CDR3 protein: CASSGSAGPFYEQYF

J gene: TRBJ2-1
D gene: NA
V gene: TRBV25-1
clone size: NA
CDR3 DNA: TGTGCCAGCAGTGCCCAACGAATCGGGACCTCAGTGAATGAGCAGTTCTTC
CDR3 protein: CASSAQRIGTSVNEQFF

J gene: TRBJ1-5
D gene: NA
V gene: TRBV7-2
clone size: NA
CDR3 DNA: TGTGCCAGCAGCAAAGGGGGGGTACAGCCCCAGCATTTT
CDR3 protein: CASSKGGVQPQHF

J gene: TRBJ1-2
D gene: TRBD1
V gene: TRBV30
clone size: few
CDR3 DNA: TGTGCCTGGCAATCCGGGACAGTATATGGCTACACCTTC
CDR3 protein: CAWQSGTVYGYTF

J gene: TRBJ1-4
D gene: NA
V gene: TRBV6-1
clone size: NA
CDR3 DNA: TGTGCCAGCAGACCCCGGCAAACTAATGAAAAACTGTTTTTT
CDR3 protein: CASRPRQTNEKLFF

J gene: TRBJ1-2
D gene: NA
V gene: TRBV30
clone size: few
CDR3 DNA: TGTGCCTGCACAGGGAACGGCTACACCTTC
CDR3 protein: CACTGNGYTF

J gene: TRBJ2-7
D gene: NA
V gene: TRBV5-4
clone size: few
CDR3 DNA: TGTGCCAGCAGCTCAGGGGCAACCTACGAGCAGTACTTC
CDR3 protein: CASSSGATYEQYF

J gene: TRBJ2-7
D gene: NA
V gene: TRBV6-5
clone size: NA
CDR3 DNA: TGTGCCAGCAGTTATGCTCCGACGGCGGGCGAGCAGTACTTC
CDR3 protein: CASSYAPTAGEQYF

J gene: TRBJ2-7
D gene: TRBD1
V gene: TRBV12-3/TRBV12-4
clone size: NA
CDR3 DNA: TGTGCCAGCCAGGGACAGGGGATCTACGAGCAGTACTTC
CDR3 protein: CASQGQGIYEQYF

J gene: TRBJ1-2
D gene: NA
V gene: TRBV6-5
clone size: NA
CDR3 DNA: TGTGCCAGCAGTTACCTCCCAGTCACCTATGGCTACACCTTC
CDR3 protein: CASSYLPVTYGYTF

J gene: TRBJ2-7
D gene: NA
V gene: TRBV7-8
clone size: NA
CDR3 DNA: TGTGCCAGCAGCTTAGCGCGCATCAACCCGGGGAGCGACGAGCAGTACTTC
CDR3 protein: CASSLARINPGSDEQYF

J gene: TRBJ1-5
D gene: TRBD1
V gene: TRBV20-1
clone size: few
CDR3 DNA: TGCAGTGCTAACCGGGACAGGAATCAGCCCCAGCATTTT
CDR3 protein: CSANRDRNQPQHF

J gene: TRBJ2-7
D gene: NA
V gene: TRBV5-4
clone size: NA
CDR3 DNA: TGTGCCAGCAGCTTGGTGGGACCGGGGCTCGAGCAGTACTTC
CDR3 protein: CASSLVGPGLEQYF

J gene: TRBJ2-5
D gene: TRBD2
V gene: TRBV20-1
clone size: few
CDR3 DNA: TGCAGTGCTAGGAACCCTTGGACTAGCGGGGGACAAGAGACCCAGTACTTC
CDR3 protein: CSARNPWTSGGQETQYF

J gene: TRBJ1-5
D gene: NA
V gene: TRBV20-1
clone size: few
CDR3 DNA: TGCAGTGCTAGAAAAGGAGGGACGAGCAATCAGCCCCAGCATTTT
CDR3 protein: CSARKGGTSNQPQHF

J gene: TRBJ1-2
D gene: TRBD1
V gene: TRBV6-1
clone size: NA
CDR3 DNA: TGTGCCAGCAGGACTGACCGGGACAGGCCTAACTATGGCTACACCTTC
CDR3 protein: CASRTDRDRPNYGYTF

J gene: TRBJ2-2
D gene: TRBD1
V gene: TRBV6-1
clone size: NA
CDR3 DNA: TGTGCCAGCAGTCAGGACAGGGGAAGGATCGGGGAGCTGTTTTTT
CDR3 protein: CASSQDRGRIGELFF

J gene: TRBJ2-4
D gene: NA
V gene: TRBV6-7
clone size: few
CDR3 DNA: TGTGCCAGCAAAGGTGCAGGCAAAAACATTCAGTACTTC
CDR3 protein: CASKGAGKNIQYF

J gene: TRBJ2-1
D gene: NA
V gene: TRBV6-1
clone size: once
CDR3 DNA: TGTGCCAGCAGTACGGGGGCGTTGGGTAGGGGCAATGAGCAGTTCTTC
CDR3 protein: CASSTGALGRGNEQFF

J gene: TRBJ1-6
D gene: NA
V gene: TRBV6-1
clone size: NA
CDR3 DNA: TGTGCCGCGCAGGGATCCGCCTATAATTCACCCCTCCACTTT
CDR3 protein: CAAQGSAYNSPLHF

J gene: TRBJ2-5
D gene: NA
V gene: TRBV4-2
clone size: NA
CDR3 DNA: TGTGCCAGCAGCCAAGACGGGGCTGGGGGGCGGGGAGAGACCCAGTACTTC
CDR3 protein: CASSQDGAGGRGETQYF

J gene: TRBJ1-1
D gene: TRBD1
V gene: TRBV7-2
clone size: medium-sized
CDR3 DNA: TGTGCCAGCAGCGCCCCGACAGGGCAGAACACTGAAGCTTTCTTT
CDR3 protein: CASSAPTGQNTEAFF

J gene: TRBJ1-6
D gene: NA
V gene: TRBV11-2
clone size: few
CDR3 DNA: TGTGCCAGCAGCTTCCCCCTAAGGGTAATGATCTCCTATAATTCACCCCTCCACTTT
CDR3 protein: CASSFPLRVMISYNSPLHF

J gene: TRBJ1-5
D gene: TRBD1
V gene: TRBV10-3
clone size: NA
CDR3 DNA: TGTGCCATCAGCATAGACAGGGGACTAGGTCAGCCCCAGCATTTT
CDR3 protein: CAISIDRGLGQPQHF

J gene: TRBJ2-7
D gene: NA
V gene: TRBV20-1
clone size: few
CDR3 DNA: TGCAGTGCTAGAAAACAGGGCCACGAGCAGTACTTC
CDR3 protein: CSARKQGHEQYF

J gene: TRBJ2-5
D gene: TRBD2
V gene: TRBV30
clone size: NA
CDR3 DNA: TGTGCCGGGACTAGCGGGGGGTACCAAGAGACCCAGTACTTC
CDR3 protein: CAGTSGGYQETQYF

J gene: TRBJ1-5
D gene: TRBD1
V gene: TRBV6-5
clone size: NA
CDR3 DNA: TGTGCCAGCAGTTTCACAGGGGTTCAGCCCCAGCATTTT
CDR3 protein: CASSFTGVQPQHF

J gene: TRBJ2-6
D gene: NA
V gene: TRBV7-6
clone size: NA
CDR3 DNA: TGTGCCAGCGCCCGGGGTCCTGGGGCCAACGTCCTGACTTTC
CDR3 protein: CASARGPGANVLTF

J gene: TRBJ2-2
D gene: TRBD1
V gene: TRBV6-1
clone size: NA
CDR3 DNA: TGTGCCAGCAGACCCAGGACAGGGGGCGCGGTCGGGGAGCTGTTTTTT
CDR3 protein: CASRPRTGGAVGELFF

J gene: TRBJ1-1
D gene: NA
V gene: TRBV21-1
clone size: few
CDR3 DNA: TGTGCCAGCAGCCCCCTTCGGAGCCAATCGCTGAACACTGAAGCTTTCTTT
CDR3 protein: CASSPLRSQSLNTEAFF

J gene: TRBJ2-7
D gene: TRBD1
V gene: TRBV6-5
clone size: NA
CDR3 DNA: TGTGCCAGCAGTTACTTAGACAGGGGAGGCTACGAGCAGTACTTC
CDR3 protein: CASSYLDRGGYEQYF

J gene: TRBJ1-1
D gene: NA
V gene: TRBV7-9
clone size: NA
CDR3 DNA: TGTGCCAGCAGCTTAGAGGGGACGTCGGCGGAAGCTTTCTTT
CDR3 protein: CASSLEGTSAEAFF

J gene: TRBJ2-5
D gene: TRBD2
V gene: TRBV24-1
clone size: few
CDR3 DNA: TGTGCCACCAGTGACCCCGGGACTAGCACCCCGGAGACCCAGTACTTC
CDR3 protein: CATSDPGTSTPETQYF

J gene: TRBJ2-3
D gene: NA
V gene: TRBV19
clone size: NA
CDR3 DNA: TGTGCCAGTAGTATTGGAGGGGCCACTAGCACAGATACGCAGTATTTT
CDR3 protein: CASSIGGATSTDTQYF

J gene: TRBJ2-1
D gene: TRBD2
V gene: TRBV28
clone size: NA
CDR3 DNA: TGTGCCAGCAGTACACCGGGACTAGGCCCCGGCAATGAGCAGTTCTTC
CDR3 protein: CASSTPGLGPGNEQFF

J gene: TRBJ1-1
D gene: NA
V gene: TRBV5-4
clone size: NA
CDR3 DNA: TGTGCCAGCAGCTTGGCCGGATACAGGACTCGGGACACTGAAGCTTTCTTT
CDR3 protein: CASSLAGYRTRDTEAFF

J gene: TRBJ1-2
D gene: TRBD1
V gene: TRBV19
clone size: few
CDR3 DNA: TGTGCCAGTAGTATTTGGTTAGGACAGGCTCATAACTATGGCTACACCTTC
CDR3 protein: CASSIWLGQAHNYGYTF

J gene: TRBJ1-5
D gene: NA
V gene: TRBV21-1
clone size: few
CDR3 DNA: TGTGCCAGCAGCAAAGGGCCGGGGAGGACTCTCAATCAGCCCCAGCATTTT
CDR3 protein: CASSKGPGRTLNQPQHF

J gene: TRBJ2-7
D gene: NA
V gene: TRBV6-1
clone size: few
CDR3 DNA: TGTGCCAGCAGTGAAGGCCGAGTATCCGAGCAGTACTTC
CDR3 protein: CASSEGRVSEQYF

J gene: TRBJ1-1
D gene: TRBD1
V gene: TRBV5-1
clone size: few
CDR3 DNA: TGCGCCAGCAGCTCTACGGGGACAGGAACAACTGAAGCTTTCTTT
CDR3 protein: CASSSTGTGTTEAFF

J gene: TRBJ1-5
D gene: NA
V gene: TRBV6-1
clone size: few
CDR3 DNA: TGTGCCAGCAGCCAAGGACAGAATAGCAATCAGCCCCAGCATTTT
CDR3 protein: CASSQGQNSNQPQHF

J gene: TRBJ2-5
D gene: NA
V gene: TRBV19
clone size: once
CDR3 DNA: TGTGCCAGTAGTAGCAGGGTTGAGACCCAGTACTTC
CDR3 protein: CASSSRVETQYF

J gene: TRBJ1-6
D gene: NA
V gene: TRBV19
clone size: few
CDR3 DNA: TGTGCCAGTAGTATAGTGGGGGGTTCACCCCTCCACTTT
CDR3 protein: CASSIVGGSPLHF

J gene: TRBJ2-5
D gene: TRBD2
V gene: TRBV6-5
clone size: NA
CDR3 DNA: TGTGCCAGCAGTTACCCTAGCGGGAGTTCCCAAGAGACCCAGTACTTC
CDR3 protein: CASSYPSGSSQETQYF

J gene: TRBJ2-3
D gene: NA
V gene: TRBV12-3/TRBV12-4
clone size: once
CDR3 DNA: TGTGCCAGCACCCTGAACACAGATACGCAGTATTTT
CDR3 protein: CASTLNTDTQYF

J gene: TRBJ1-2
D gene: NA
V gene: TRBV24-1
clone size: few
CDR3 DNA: TGTGCCACCAGTGATAGCTACTATGGCTACACCTTC
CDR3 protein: CATSDSYYGYTF

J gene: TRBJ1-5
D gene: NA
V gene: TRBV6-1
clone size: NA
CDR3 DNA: TGTGCCAGTCGGGGGGGGGGCGGCAATCAGCCCCAGCATTTT
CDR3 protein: CASRGGGGNQPQHF

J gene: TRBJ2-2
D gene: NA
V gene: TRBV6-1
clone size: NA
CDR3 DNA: TGTGCCAGCAGGGCCTCGGGCACCGGGGAGCTGTTTTTT
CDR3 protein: CASRASGTGELFF

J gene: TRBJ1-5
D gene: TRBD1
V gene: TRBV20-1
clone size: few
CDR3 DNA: TGCAGTGCTAGTAGACAGGGTAGCAATCAGCCCCAGCATTTT
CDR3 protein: CSASRQGSNQPQHF

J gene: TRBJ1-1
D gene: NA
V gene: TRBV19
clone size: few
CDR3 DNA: TGTGCCAGTAGTATTGGTCAGGGGAAGTCTGAAGCTTTCTTT
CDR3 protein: CASSIGQGKSEAFF

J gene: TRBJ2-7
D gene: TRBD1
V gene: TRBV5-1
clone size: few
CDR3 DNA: TGCGCCAGCAGTTTGCGGACAGGGACCTCGGCCGAGCAGTACTTC
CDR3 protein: CASSLRTGTSAEQYF

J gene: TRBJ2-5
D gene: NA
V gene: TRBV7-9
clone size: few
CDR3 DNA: TGTGCCAGCAGCCCGACTAGACAAAGCCAAGAGACCCAGTACTTC
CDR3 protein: CASSPTRQSQETQYF

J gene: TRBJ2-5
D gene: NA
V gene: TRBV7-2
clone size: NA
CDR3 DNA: TGTGCCAGCAGCTTAGTGTACGGAGAGACCCAGTACTTC
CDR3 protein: CASSLVYGETQYF